Detailed here is one T cell receptor beta chain. J gave up 2 bases and V 4 bases, and 11 bases lay outside the gene matches. The V gene's germline CDR1 is SGHDT and CDR2 YYEEEE. The CDR3 contains 17 residues. This sample is part of a study of cytomegalovirus exposure and HLA in healthy donors. The PCR contained 60 Vbeta and 13 Jbeta primers. This table comes from immunoSEQ multiplex PCR, and its TCRdb copy is limited to in-frame clones, with some not included. The data hold around 71,000 clones, with 55% to 75% observed a single time. The genes are TRBV5-6 and TRBJ2-5; the match to TRBD2 covers 10 bases. The origin of this receptor is a man aged 30 to 39 in good health and CMV-seropositive. The sequencing input was PBMCs. In DNA form, the CDR3 reads TGTGCCAGCAGCCCATATGGACCACTAGCGGGGCAAGAGACCCAGTACTTC. Encoded protein: CASSPYGPLAGQETQYF.